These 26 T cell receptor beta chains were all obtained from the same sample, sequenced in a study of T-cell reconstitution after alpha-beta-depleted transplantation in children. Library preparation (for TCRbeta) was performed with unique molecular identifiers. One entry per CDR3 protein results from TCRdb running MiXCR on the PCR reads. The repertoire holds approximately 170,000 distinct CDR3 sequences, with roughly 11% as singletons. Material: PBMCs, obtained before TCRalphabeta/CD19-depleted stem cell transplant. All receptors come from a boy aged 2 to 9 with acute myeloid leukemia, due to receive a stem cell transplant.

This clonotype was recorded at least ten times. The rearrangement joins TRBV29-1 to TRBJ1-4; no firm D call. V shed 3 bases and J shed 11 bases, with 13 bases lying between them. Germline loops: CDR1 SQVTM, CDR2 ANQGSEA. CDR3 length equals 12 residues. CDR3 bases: TGCAGCGTTGAGACCCGAGAGGCCAAACTGTTTTTT. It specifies CSVETREAKLFF.

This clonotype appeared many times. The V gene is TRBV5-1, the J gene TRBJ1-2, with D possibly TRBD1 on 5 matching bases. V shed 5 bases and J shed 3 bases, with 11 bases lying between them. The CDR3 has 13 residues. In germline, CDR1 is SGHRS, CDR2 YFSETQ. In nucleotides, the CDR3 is TGCGCCAGCAGTCCTGACAGTGACTATGGCTACACCTTC. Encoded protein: CASSPDSDYGYTF.

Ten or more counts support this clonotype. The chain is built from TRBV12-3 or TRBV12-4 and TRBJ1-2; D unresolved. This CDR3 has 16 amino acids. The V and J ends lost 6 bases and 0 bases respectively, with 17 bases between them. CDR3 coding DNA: TGTGCCAGCAGCCAATTCACGGGGAGCTCTAACTATGGCTACACCTTC. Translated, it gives CASSQFTGSSNYGYTF.

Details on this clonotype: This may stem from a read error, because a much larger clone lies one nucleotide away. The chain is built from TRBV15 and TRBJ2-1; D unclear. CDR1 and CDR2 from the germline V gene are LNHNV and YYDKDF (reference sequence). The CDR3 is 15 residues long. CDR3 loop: CATSRESTFYNEHFF. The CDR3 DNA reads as TGTGCCACCAGCAGAGAATCTACTTTCTACAATGAGCATTTCTTC.

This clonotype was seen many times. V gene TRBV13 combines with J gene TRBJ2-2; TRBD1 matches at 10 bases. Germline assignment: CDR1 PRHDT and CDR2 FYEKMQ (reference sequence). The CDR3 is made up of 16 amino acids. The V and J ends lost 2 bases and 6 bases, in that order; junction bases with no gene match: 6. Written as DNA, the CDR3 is TGTGCCAGCAGCTTAATGGGACAGGGGACCTCCGGGGAGCTGTTTTTT. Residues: CASSLMGQGTSGELFF.

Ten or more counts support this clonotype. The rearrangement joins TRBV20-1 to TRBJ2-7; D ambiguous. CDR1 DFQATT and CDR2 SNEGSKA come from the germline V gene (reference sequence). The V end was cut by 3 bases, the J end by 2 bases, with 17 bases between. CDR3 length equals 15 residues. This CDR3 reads CSASSPGSFTYEQYF. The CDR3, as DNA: TGCAGTGCTAGTAGCCCTGGCTCCTTCACCTACGAGCAGTACTTC.

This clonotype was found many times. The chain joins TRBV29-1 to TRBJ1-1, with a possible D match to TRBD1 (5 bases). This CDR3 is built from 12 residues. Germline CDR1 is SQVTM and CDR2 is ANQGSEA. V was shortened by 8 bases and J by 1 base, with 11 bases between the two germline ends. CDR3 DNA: TGCAGCCTCCGGGACGGGAACACTGAAGCTTTCTTT. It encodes CSLRDGNTEAFF.

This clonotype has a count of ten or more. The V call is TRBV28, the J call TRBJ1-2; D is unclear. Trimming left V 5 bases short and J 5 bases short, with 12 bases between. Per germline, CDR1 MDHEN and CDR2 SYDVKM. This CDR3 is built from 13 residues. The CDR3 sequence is CASSPPPKYGYTF. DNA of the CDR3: TGTGCCAGCAGTCCCCCACCAAAGTATGGCTACACCTTC.

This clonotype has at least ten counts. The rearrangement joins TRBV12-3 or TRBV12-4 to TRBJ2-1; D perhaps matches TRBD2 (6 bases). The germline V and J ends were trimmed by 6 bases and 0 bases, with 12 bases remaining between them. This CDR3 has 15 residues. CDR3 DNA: TGTGCCAGCAGCTTGGGGGGTAGCTCCTACAATGAGCAGTTCTTC. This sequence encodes CASSLGGSSYNEQFF.

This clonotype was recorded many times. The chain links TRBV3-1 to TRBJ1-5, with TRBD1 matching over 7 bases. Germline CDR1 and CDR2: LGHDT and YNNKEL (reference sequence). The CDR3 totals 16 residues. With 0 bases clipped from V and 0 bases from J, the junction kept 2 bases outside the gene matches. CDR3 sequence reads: CASSQEGGYSNQPQHF. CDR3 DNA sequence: TGTGCCAGCAGCCAAGAAGGGGGCTATAGCAATCAGCCCCAGCATTTT.

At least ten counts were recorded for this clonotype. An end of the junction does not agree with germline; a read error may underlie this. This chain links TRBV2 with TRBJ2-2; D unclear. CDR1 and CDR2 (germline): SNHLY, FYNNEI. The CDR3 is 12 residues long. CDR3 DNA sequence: TGTGCCAGCAGAGAAGCGTCCGGGGAGCTGTTTTTT. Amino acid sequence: CASREASGELFF. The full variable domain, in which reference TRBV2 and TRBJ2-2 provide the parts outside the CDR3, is EPEVTQTPSHQVTQMGQEVILRCVPISNHLYFYWYRQILGQKVEFLVSFYNNEISEKSEIFDDQFSVERPDGSNFTLKIRSTKLEDSAMYFCASREASGELFFGEGSRLTVL.

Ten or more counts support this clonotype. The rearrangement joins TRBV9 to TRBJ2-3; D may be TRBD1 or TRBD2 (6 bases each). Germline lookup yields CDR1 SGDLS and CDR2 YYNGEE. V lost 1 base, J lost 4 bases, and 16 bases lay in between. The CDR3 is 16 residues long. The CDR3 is CASSVMEGGYPDTQYF. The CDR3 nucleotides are TGTGCCAGCAGCGTAATGGAGGGGGGCTATCCAGATACGCAGTATTTT.

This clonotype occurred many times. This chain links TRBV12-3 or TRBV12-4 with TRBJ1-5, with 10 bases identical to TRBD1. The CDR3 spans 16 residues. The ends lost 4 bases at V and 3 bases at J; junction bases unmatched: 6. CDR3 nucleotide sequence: TGTGCCAGCAGTTCCGCGGACAGGGGGGACAATCAGCCCCAGCATTTT. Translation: CASSSADRGDNQPQHF.

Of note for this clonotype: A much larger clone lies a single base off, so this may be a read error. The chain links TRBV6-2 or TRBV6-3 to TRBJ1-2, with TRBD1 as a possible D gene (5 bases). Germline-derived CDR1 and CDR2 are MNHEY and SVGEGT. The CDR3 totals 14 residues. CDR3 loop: CASSYRDVSGDYPF. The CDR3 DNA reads TGTGCCAGCAGTTACCGGGACGTCTCAGGAGACTACCCCTTC.

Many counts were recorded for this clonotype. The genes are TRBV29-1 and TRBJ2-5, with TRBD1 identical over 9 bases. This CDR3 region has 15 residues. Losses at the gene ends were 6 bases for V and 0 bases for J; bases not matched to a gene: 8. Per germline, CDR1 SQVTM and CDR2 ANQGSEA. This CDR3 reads CSVWDRALYQETQYF. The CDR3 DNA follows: TGCAGCGTCTGGGACAGGGCCCTGTACCAAGAGACCCAGTACTTC.

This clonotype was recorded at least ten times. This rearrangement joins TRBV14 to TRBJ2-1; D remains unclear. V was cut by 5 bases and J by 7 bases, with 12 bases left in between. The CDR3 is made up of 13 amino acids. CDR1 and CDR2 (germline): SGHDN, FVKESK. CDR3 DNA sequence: TGTGCCAGCAGCTATGGATCGCGGAATGAGCAGTTCTTC. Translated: CASSYGSRNEQFF.

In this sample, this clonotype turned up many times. The CDR3: CASSPRSGSSYNEQFF. CDR3 sequence (DNA): TGTGCCAGCAGCCCTCGCTCTGGGTCCTCCTACAATGAGCAGTTCTTC. This sequence joins TRBV7-9 and TRBJ2-1; D is undetermined. Trimming pared 5 bases from V and 0 bases from J, leaving 14 bases between. Germline loops: CDR1 SEHNR, CDR2 FQNEAQ (reference sequence). The CDR3 length is 16 residues.

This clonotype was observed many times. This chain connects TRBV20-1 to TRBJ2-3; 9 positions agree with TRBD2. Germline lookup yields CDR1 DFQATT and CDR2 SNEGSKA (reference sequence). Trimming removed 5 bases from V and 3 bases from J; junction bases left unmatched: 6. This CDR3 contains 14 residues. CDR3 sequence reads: CSAYSGSGTDTQYF. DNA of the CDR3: TGCAGTGCTTATAGCGGGAGTGGGACAGATACGCAGTATTTT.

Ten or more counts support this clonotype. The CDR3 protein is CASSQPDSGETQYF. The CDR3 coding sequence is TGCGCCAGCAGCCAACCAGATAGTGGGGAGACCCAGTACTTC. V is TRBV4-1 and J is TRBJ2-5; D is uncertain. CDR3 length: 14 residues. Trimming took off 2 bases at V and 5 bases at J, with 12 bases between the two ends. Germline V lookup: CDR1 MGHRA, CDR2 YSYEKL.

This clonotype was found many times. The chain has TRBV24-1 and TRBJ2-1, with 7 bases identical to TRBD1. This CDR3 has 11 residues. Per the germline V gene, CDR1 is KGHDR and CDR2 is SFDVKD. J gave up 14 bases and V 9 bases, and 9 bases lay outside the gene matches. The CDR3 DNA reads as TGTGCCACCGGGACAGTCGGGCCGGAGTTCTTC. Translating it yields CATGTVGPEFF.

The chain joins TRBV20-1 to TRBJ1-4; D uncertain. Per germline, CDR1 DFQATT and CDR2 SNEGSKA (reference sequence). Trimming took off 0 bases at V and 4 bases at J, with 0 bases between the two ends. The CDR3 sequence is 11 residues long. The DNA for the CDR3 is TGCAGTGCTAGAGATAATGAAAAACTGTTTTTT. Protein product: CSARDNEKLFF.

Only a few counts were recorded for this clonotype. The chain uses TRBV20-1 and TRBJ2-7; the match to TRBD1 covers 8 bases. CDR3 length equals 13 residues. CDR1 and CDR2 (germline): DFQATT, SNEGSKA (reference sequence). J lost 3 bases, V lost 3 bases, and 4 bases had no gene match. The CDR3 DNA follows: TGCAGTGCTAGGGACAGGGTAAACTACGAGCAGTACTTC. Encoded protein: CSARDRVNYEQYF.

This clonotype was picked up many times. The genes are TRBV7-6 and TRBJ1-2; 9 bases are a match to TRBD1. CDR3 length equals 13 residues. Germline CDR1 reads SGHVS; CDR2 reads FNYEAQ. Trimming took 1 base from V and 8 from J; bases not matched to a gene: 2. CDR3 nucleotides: TGTGCCAGCAGCTTAGGGACAGGGGACGGCTACACCTTC. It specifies CASSLGTGDGYTF.

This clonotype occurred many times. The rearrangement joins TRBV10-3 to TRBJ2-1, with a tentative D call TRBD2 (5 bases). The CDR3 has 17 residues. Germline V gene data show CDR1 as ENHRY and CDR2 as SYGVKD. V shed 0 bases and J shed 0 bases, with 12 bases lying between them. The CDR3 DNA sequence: TGTGCCATCAGTGAGTCGGACTTGACAAGCTCCTACAATGAGCAGTTCTTC. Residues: CAISESDLTSSYNEQFF.

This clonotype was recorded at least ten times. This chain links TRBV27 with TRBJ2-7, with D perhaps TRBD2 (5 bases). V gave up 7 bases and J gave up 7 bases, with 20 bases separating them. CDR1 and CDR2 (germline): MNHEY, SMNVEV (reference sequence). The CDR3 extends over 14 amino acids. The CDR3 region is CASKKRIRREEQYF. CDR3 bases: TGTGCCAGCAAAAAGAGGATTAGACGGGAAGAGCAGTACTTC.

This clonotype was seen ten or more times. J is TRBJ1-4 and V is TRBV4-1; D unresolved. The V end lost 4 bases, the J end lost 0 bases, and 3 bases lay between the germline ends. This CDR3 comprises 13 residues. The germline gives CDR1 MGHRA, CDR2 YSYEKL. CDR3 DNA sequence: TGCGCCAGCAGCCCCGCAACTAATGAAAAACTGTTTTTT. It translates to CASSPATNEKLFF.